This entry lists 24 T cell receptor beta chains sequenced from one sample in a study of T cell responses to AZD1222 COVID-19 vaccine. Measured with immunoSEQ multiplex PCR; TCRdb has only the in-frame clones, and not every one. The data hold about 120,000 clones, with about 86% observed a single time. The sequenced sample was peripheral blood, obtained 28 days after the second AZD1222 dose. All receptors come from an adult who received the AZD1222 COVID-19 vaccine.

This clone was seen only a few times. The V call is TRBV11-3, the J call TRBJ2-7, with a tentative D call TRBD2 (6 bases). With 5 bases removed from V and 3 bases from J, the gap between germline ends came to 8 bases. CDR1 is SGHNT and CDR2 is YENEEA in the germline V gene. The CDR3 consists of 12 residues. DNA of the CDR3: TGTGCCAGCAGCGGGACTGTCTACGAGCAGTACTTC. It translates to CASSGTVYEQYF. Supplemented by reference TRBV11-3 and TRBJ2-7, the full variable domain reads EAGVVQSPRYKIIEKKQPVAFWCNPISGHNTLYWYLQNLGQGPELLIRYENEEAVDDSQLPKDRFSAERLKGVDSTLKIQPAELGDSAVYLCASSGTVYEQYFGPGTRLTVT.

V gene TRBV6-2 or TRBV6-3 combines with J gene TRBJ2-2, with a weak D call TRBD1 (6 bases). The V gene's germline CDR1 is MNHEY and CDR2 SVGEGT. The ends were cut back, 7 bases at V and 5 bases at J, with 29 bases in the middle. This CDR3 comprises 19 residues. The CDR3 protein is CASNPQVLSAGGSTGELFF. The CDR3 region has the DNA TGTGCCAGCAACCCCCAGGTCTTATCGGCTGGGGGCTCGACCGGGGAGCTGTTTTTT.

This clone was seen a single time. This chain uses TRBV5-5 with TRBJ2-1; no clear D. The V end lost 3 bases, the J end lost 7 bases, and 11 bases lay between the germline ends. This CDR3 spans 13 amino acids. Per germline, CDR1 SGHKS and CDR2 YYEKEE (reference sequence). CDR3 DNA: TGTGCCAGCAGCTCTCAAATAGGGAATGAGCAGTTCTTC. It specifies CASSSQIGNEQFF.

The chain carries TRBV23-1 and TRBJ1-1; maybe TRBD1 (5 bases). TRBV23-1 is an open reading frame, and its role is uncertain. The CDR3 contains 16 residues. The ends were cut back, 9 bases at V and 4 bases at J, with 24 bases in the middle. The CDR3 region has the DNA TGCGCCAGTCGGGGAGGGGACTCCTCCCCGGGCACTGAAGCTTTCTTT. Translating gives CASRGGDSSPGTEAFF.

The V gene is TRBV5-5, the J gene TRBJ2-5; D call uncertain. CDR1 and CDR2 (germline): SGHKS, YYEKEE (reference sequence). V lost 4 bases to trimming and J lost 5 bases, with 15 bases between them. The CDR3 consists of 14 residues. The CDR3 bases are TGTGCCAGCAGCCGGCTAAGGACGAGCGAGACCCAGTACTTC. Its protein product is CASSRLRTSETQYF. The full variable domain, its missing parts supplied by reference TRBV5-5 and TRBJ2-5, is DAGVTQSPTHLIKTRGQQVTLRCSPISGHKSVSWYQQVLGQGPQFIFQYYEKEERGRGNFPDRFSARQFPNYSSELNVNALLLGDSALYLCASSRLRTSETQYFGPGTRLLVL.

This sequence joins TRBV6-1 and TRBJ1-5; D gene unclear. The length of the CDR3 is 14 residues. The V end was cut by 3 bases, the J end by 7 bases, with 13 bases between. In germline, CDR1 is MNHNS, CDR2 SASEGT. As DNA, the CDR3 is TGTGCCAGCAGTGACCCGTCCGTGGCGCAGCCCCAGCATTTT. This encodes CASSDPSVAQPQHF.

The chain is built from TRBV12-3 or TRBV12-4 and TRBJ1-1, with D unresolved. V shed 5 bases and J shed 0 bases, with 7 bases lying between them. The CDR3 runs to 13 residues. The CDR3 sequence: CASSLLMNTEAFF. CDR3 coding DNA: TGTGCCAGCAGTCTCCTCATGAACACTGAAGCTTTCTTT.

V and J are TRBV2 and TRBJ1-1; 9 bases are a match to TRBD1. Per germline, CDR1 SNHLY and CDR2 FYNNEI. The CDR3 loop spans 15 amino acids. The junction had 5 bases not matched to a gene; V was cut back by 6 bases and J by 0 bases. DNA of the CDR3: TGTGCCAGCAGCGTACAGGGGGCGATGAACACTGAAGCTTTCTTT. It is translated as CASSVQGAMNTEAFF. The variable domain in full, with the rest retrieved from reference TRBV2 and TRBJ1-1, is EPEVTQTPSHQVTQMGQEVILRCVPISNHLYFYWYRQILGQKVEFLVSFYNNEISEKSEIFDDQFSVERPDGSNFTLKIRSTKLEDSAMYFCASSVQGAMNTEAFFGQGTRLTVV.

The rearrangement joins TRBV4-3 to TRBJ1-1, with D possibly being TRBD1 (5 bases). Trimming removed 1 base from V and 0 bases from J, with 15 bases in between. The germline CDR1 and CDR2 sequences are LGHNA and YSLEER. The CDR3 runs 17 residues. The CDR3 spells CASSQADGHYMNTEAFF. The CDR3 DNA is TGCGCCAGCAGCCAAGCCGACGGACACTACATGAACACTGAAGCTTTCTTT.

The V gene is TRBV6-5, the J gene TRBJ2-2, with a possible D match to TRBD2 (5 bases). Trimming took 7 bases from V and 0 from J, leaving 12 bases between them. This CDR3 spans 15 amino acids. Germline CDR1 is MNHEY and CDR2 is SVGAGI. The CDR3 bases are TGTGCCAGCAAGACGGAGGCAGCGAACACCGGGGAGCTGTTTTTT. Translated, it gives CASKTEAANTGELFF.

This clone was recorded only once. The chain uses TRBV19 and TRBJ1-5; a weak D match, TRBD1 (6 bases). CDR3 length equals 13 residues. Germline CDR1 LNHDA, CDR2 SQIVND (reference sequence). V was shortened by 10 bases and J by 4 bases, with 14 bases between the two germline ends. The DNA for the CDR3 is TGTGCCACCGATACAGGGAAAAATCAGCCCCAGCATTTT. Translation gives CATDTGKNQPQHF.

The genes are TRBV11-2 and TRBJ1-5, with D possibly being TRBD1 (5 bases). Trimming removed 1 base at V and 7 bases at J, with 8 bases between. The CDR3 loop spans 13 amino acids. The germline gives CDR1 SGHAT, CDR2 FQNNGV. Written as DNA, the CDR3 is TGTGCCAGCAGCTTAGCGGAGGGGCAGCCCCAGCATTTT. Translation: CASSLAEGQPQHF.

The genes are TRBV30 and TRBJ2-5, with unresolved D. The CDR3 runs to 15 residues. V was cut by 3 bases and J by 0 bases, with 14 bases left in between. Germline V gene lookup returns CDR1 GTSNPN and CDR2 SVGIG (reference sequence). The chain's CDR3 is CAWSANSRYQETQYF. The DNA of the CDR3 is TGTGCCTGGAGCGCAAATTCCAGGTACCAAGAGACCCAGTACTTC.

The J gene is TRBJ1-5, the V gene TRBV5-1, with D uncertain. V lost 3 bases, J lost 4 bases, and 20 bases lay in between. The CDR3 consists of 17 residues. The V gene's germline CDR1 is SGHRS and CDR2 YFSETQ. CDR3 region: CASSYAPPDKDNQPQHF. The CDR3 nucleotides are TGCGCCAGCAGCTACGCTCCCCCTGATAAGGATAATCAGCCCCAGCATTTT.

This chain uses TRBV6-2 or TRBV6-3 with TRBJ2-1, with D perhaps TRBD1 (6 bases). The germline CDR1 and CDR2 sequences are MNHEY and SVGEGT. V lost 5 bases and J 2 bases, leaving 13 bases between the germline ends. The CDR3 totals 15 residues. The CDR3 DNA reads as TGTGCCAGCAGTAAAGATACAGGGACCTACAATGAGCAGTTCTTC. Translation: CASSKDTGTYNEQFF.

The V call is TRBV9, the J call TRBJ1-6; D is undetermined. Germline-derived CDR1 and CDR2 are SGDLS and YYNGEE. The CDR3 covers 13 residues. V lost 0 bases and J 9 bases, leaving 7 bases between the germline ends. The CDR3 loop reads CASSVDGFSPLHF. The CDR3 region has the DNA TGTGCCAGCAGCGTAGACGGTTTTTCACCCCTCCACTTT.

The chain has TRBV30 and TRBJ2-7, with 14 bases fitting TRBD2. The CDR3 runs 15 residues. Germline CDR1 is GTSNPN and CDR2 is SVGIG (reference sequence). J was trimmed by 6 bases and V by 1 base; bases with no gene match: 5. The CDR3 protein is CAWSGRTSGGREQYF. The CDR3 region has the DNA TGTGCCTGGAGTGGAAGGACTAGCGGGGGGCGCGAGCAGTACTTC.

This chain connects TRBV6-5 to TRBJ1-6, with 8 bases matching TRBD1. Trimming took 5 bases from V and 9 from J; bases not matched to a gene: 9. CDR1 MNHEY and CDR2 SVGAGI come from the germline V gene. This CDR3 is built from 15 residues. The CDR3 loop is CASSLGQGHPSPLHF. DNA for the CDR3: TGTGCCAGCAGTCTCGGACAGGGTCACCCTTCACCCCTCCACTTT.

The V and J genes are TRBV4-1 and TRBJ2-6; 10 nucleotides align to TRBD2. Germline trimming cut 2 bases from V and 0 bases from J; bases unmatched to any gene: 10. Germline assignment: CDR1 MGHRA and CDR2 YSYEKL. This CDR3 is built from 20 residues. The CDR3 reads CASSQFGLAGVISGANVLTF. The DNA of the CDR3 is TGCGCCAGCAGCCAATTTGGTCTAGCGGGGGTCATCTCTGGGGCCAACGTCCTGACTTTC.

This clone was picked up one time. V and J are TRBV18 and TRBJ2-1; 9 bases fit TRBD2. This CDR3 is 15 amino acids long. Germline V gene data show CDR1 as KGHSH and CDR2 as LQKENI. The trim removed 5 bases at V and 0 bases at J, leaving 2 bases unmatched. CDR3 nucleotides: TGTGCCAGCTCAAATAGCGGGGGCTCCTACAATGAGCAGTTCTTC. This encodes CASSNSGGSYNEQFF.

This clone was recorded only once. The chain has TRBV5-4 and TRBJ2-5; 8 bases agree with TRBD2. Germline CDR1 SGHNT, CDR2 YYREEE (reference sequence). Germline trimming cut 3 bases from V and 0 bases from J; bases unmatched to any gene: 7. This CDR3 comprises 16 residues. CDR3 sequence (DNA): TGTGCCAGCAGCTCGGGGGGGAATTTTTACCAAGAGACCCAGTACTTC. This codes for CASSSGGNFYQETQYF.

The chain recombines TRBV5-4 with TRBJ1-2; D remains ambiguous. Trimming removed 4 bases at V and 2 bases at J, with 12 bases between. The CDR3 totals 14 residues. The germline V gene has CDR1 SGHNT and CDR2 YYREEE (reference sequence). The CDR3 coding sequence is TGTGCCAGCAGCCCCCAGATACAGAACTATGGCTACACCTTC. It codes for CASSPQIQNYGYTF.

The rearrangement joins TRBV29-1 to TRBJ1-2, with D hard to call. This CDR3 is built from 11 residues. Germline CDR1 and CDR2: SQVTM and ANQGSEA. V lost 8 bases to trimming and J lost 5 bases, with 12 bases between them. CDR3 region: CSTRTAYGYTF. CDR3 DNA sequence: TGCAGCACCCGGACGGCTTATGGCTACACCTTC.

V is TRBV6-5 and J is TRBJ1-4; weak D call: TRBD1 (6 bases). Germline values: CDR1 MNHEY, CDR2 SVGAGI. Trimming stripped 5 bases from V and 5 bases from J, with 9 bases between. The CDR3 is made up of 13 amino acids. In nucleotides, the CDR3 is TGTGCCAGCAGTCGGGGGGCGAATGAAAAACTGTTTTTT. Encoded protein: CASSRGANEKLFF.